The 15 T cell receptor beta chains listed next were all sequenced from one sample in a study of T-cell reconstitution after alpha-beta-depleted transplantation in children. The library targeted TCRbeta and was prepared with unique molecular identifiers. TCRdb used MiXCR to reprocess the PCR reads, holding one entry per CDR3 protein. The sample contains some 830,000 distinct CDR3 sequences, roughly 15% of which appear only once. The sequencing used PBMCs, mostly from graft donor cells, collected 360 days after TCRalphabeta/CD19-depleted stem cell transplant. The receptor source for this set is a male patient aged 10 to 17 who had a stem cell transplant for acute lymphoblastic leukemia, so the T cells may come from the graft donor.

The chain is built from TRBV5-1 and TRBJ1-4; no reliable D call. This CDR3 has 15 amino acids. CDR1 SGHRS and CDR2 YFSETQ come from the germline V gene. Deletions cut 4 bases from V and 0 bases from J, with 10 bases between. The CDR3 loop is CASSRMWATNEKLFF. For the CDR3, the DNA is TGCGCCAGCAGCCGTATGTGGGCAACTAATGAAAAACTGTTTTTT.

The rearrangement uses TRBV5-1 and TRBJ2-1; 12 bases are shared with TRBD2. The junction had 11 bases not matched to a gene; V was cut back by 1 base and J by 3 bases. There are 19 residues in the CDR3. Germline V gene data show CDR1 as SGHRS and CDR2 as YFSETQ. CDR3: CASSLLRLAGGSDYNEQFF. As DNA, the CDR3 is TGCGCCAGCAGCTTGTTAAGGCTAGCGGGAGGGTCGGACTACAATGAGCAGTTCTTC.

This clonotype has more than one count but fewer than ten. The CDR3 bases are TGCGCCAGCCGCCTTTCGGGACAGGGCTCCTATGGCTACACCTTC. Protein sequence: CASRLSGQGSYGYTF. V gene TRBV5-1 combines with J gene TRBJ1-2; 9 nucleotides align to TRBD1. This CDR3 has 15 amino acids. Losses at the gene ends were 7 bases for V and 4 bases for J; bases not matched to a gene: 11. CDR1 SGHRS and CDR2 YFSETQ come from the germline V gene.

The chain uses TRBV2 and TRBJ2-1; perhaps TRBD2 as D (6 bases). CDR3 length: 16 amino acids. CDR1 is SNHLY and CDR2 is FYNNEI in the germline V gene. Trimming pared 6 bases from V and 6 bases from J, leaving 21 bases between. The CDR3 DNA sequence: TGTGCCAGCAGGAGGTCCCTAGCGATCGGGGGCAATGAGCAGTTCTTC. It encodes CASRRSLAIGGNEQFF.

This sequence joins TRBV15 and TRBJ1-5, with 9 bases aligning to TRBD1. The CDR3 runs to 14 residues. V lost 4 bases and J lost 6; bases outside the gene matches: 4. Germline lookup yields CDR1 LNHNV and CDR2 YYDKDF (reference sequence). CDR3 bases: TGTGCCACCAGCATTCGGGACAGGGCTCAGCCCCAGCATTTT. Translating it yields CATSIRDRAQPQHF.

The chain recombines TRBV4-1 with TRBJ2-1; 9 bases agree with TRBD2. V trimming: 4 bases; J trimming: 9 bases; junction bases outside the gene matches: 4. CDR1 is MGHRA, CDR2 YSYEKL, per germline. This CDR3 is built from 13 residues. The CDR3 protein is CASSRGRASEQFF. CDR3 in DNA: TGCGCCAGCAGCCGCGGGAGGGCCAGTGAGCAGTTCTTC.

The J gene is TRBJ2-5, the V gene TRBV9; no firm D call. V was trimmed by 4 bases and J by 5 bases, leaving 24 bases between them. The germline V gene has CDR1 SGDLS and CDR2 YYNGEE. This CDR3 region has 17 residues. The CDR3 region is CASSPEGSLPGWETQYF. CDR3 sequence (DNA): TGTGCCAGCAGCCCCGAAGGGTCGTTGCCCGGGTGGGAGACCCAGTACTTC.

This clonotype was counted between two and nine times. DNA of the CDR3: TGCGCCAGCAGCTTGGTTCGGTTCAGGGGGCCCGACCCGAGGGAGCAGTACTTC. Encoded protein: CASSLVRFRGPDPREQYF. V gene TRBV5-1 combines with J gene TRBJ2-7; 8 nucleotides align to TRBD1. This CDR3 has 18 amino acids. The germline gives CDR1 SGHRS, CDR2 YFSETQ. After removal of 0 bases from V and 7 bases from J, the junction contained 18 bases not matched to a gene.

The chain employs TRBV29-1 and TRBJ2-7, with 8 bases fitting TRBD2. The CDR3 loop spans 14 amino acids. Trimming at V came to 2 bases and at J to 0 bases, leaving 3 bases not matched to a gene. Germline V gives CDR1 SQVTM, CDR2 ANQGSEA. The CDR3 spells CSVETGRGSYEQYF. The CDR3 coding sequence is TGCAGCGTTGAAACCGGGAGGGGCTCCTACGAGCAGTACTTC.

This clonotype was seen more than once but under ten times. V gene TRBV6-5 combines with J gene TRBJ2-2, with 10 nucleotides matching TRBD2. CDR1 and CDR2 from the germline V gene are MNHEY and SVGAGI. The CDR3 sequence is 17 residues long. The V gene end was trimmed by 0 bases and the J gene end by 5 bases; junction bases not matched to a gene: 6. As DNA, the CDR3 is TGTGCCAGCAGTTACTCTCTAGCGGGAGTGGAAACCGGGGAGCTGTTTTTT. As protein: CASSYSLAGVETGELFF.

This clonotype has more than one count but fewer than ten. The chain uses TRBV20-1 and TRBJ2-7, with TRBD1 matching 8 bases. V shed 5 bases and J 3 bases; nucleotides not matched to a gene: 12. The CDR3 has 15 residues. CDR1 and CDR2 from the germline V gene are DFQATT and SNEGSKA (reference sequence). CDR3 bases: TGCAGTGCTCGCCTTCCCCAGGGGGCCAACTACGAGCAGTACTTC. Translated, it gives CSARLPQGANYEQYF.

This clonotype has only a few counts. V usage is TRBV5-1 and J usage is TRBJ2-5; 12 bases fit TRBD2. CDR3 length: 15 residues. Looked up from germline, CDR1 is SGHRS and CDR2 is YFSETQ. Germline trimming cut 4 bases from V and 6 bases from J; bases unmatched to any gene: 7. CDR3 sequence reads: CASSRTSGVVKTQYF. DNA for the CDR3: TGCGCCAGCAGCCGGACTAGCGGGGTAGTGAAGACCCAGTACTTC.

This chain connects TRBV18 to TRBJ1-2; the match to TRBD1 covers 7 bases. The CDR3 is 14 residues long. V lost 1 base, J lost 8 bases, and 7 bases stayed unmatched. CDR1 is KGHSH, CDR2 LQKENI, per germline. The CDR3 DNA reads TGTGCCAGCTCACCACAGAGTACAGGGGCCGGCTACACCTTC. Translating gives CASSPQSTGAGYTF.

This clonotype was counted ten times or more. The rearrangement uses TRBV29-1 and TRBJ2-4; D is possibly TRBD2 (6 bases). V dropped 7 bases and J dropped 0 bases, with 13 bases sitting between them. Per the germline V gene, CDR1 is SQVTM and CDR2 is ANQGSEA. This CDR3 is built from 14 residues. The CDR3 DNA reads TGCAGCGCCTGGACTACCTTAGCCAAAAACATTCAGTACTTC. It translates to CSAWTTLAKNIQYF.

This clonotype was seen many times. The genes are TRBV21-1 and TRBJ2-2; TRBD1, as called in the table, went unchecked against the DNA. TRBV21-1 represents a pseudogene. CDR3 size: 19 residues. The DNA for the CDR3 is TGTGCCAGCAGCAAAGTAAAAGCATGGGGACAGGGTGTCGCCGGGGAGCTGTTTTTT. Translating it yields CASSKVKAWGQGVAGELFF.